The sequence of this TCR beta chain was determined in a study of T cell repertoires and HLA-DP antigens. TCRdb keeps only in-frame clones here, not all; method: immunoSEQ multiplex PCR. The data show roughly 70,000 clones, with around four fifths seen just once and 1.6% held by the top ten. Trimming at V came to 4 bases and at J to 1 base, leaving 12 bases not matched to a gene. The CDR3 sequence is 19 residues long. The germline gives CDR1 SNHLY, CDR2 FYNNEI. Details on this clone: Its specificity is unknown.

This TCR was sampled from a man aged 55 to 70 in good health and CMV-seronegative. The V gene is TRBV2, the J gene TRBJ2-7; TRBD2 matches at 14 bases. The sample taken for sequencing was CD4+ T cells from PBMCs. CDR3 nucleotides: TGTGCCAGCAGTGGAAACTTCCCGGGACTAGCGGGAGTTTCCTACGAGCAGTACGTC. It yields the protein CASSGNFPGLAGVSYEQYV.